These 21 T cell receptor beta chains were all obtained from the same sample, sequenced in a study of vaccination and CD4 T cells after COVID-19 (dated by TCRdb to the early 2020s). The library relied on PCR. Sequenced using an Illumina iSeq 100. DNA from cultured CD4+ T cells underwent TCR sequencing with the Oncomine TCR Beta short-read assay at the Johns Hopkins FTIC core. In-frame beta chains were kept once TCRdb had trimmed the public reads at Q25 with fastp and called clones with MiXCR. Rows are combined by CDR3 protein, so each entry shows the most common genes and DNA. The sample table shows approximately 12,000 distinct CDR3 sequences, and roughly 29% are seen once. The ten largest account for around a quarter of the sample. The treatment or condition label, as the study defines it: approximately 9-day PBMC culture with coronavirus spike peptide pools or control peptides (ViraFEST assay).

No antigen is known for these receptors. Sequences were obtained from cultured CD4+ T cells from blood. These receptors originate from a human donor with COVID-19.

The sample holds one count of this clonotype. J is TRBJ1-3 and V is TRBV6-1; 9 bases are shared with TRBD1. The CDR3 length is 17 residues. V shed 5 bases and J 4 bases; nucleotides not matched to a gene: 12. The germline CDR1 and CDR2 sequences are MNHNS and SASEGT. CDR3: CASSPPGQGILGNTIYF. CDR3 in DNA: TGTGCCAGCAGTCCGCCGGGACAGGGAATATTGGGAAACACCATATATTTT.

The rearrangement links TRBV4-1 to TRBJ2-7, with 10 nucleotides matching TRBD1. The CDR3 runs to 15 residues. CDR1 and CDR2 from the germline V gene are MGHRA and YSYEKL. V was pared by 5 bases and J by 4 bases, with 8 bases of the junction left unmatched. CDR3 residues: CASSFRQGAGYEQYF. As DNA, the CDR3 is TGCGCCAGCAGCTTCCGACAGGGGGCAGGGTACGAGCAGTACTTC.

This clonotype was seen a few times. The chain employs TRBV18 and TRBJ2-5, with a tentative D call TRBD1 (5 bases). CDR1 is KGHSH and CDR2 is LQKENI in the germline V gene. The CDR3 loop spans 15 amino acids. The V gene lost 1 base and the J gene lost 5 bases, with 14 bases spanning the gap. The CDR3 bases are TGTGCCAGCTCACCACGCGAAGGGGCCAAGGAGACCCAGTACTTC. This codes for CASSPREGAKETQYF.

The chain combines TRBV6-1 with TRBJ2-7; D unclear. V was shortened by 7 bases and J by 0 bases, with 10 bases between the two germline ends. The CDR3 has 13 residues. Germline V lookup: CDR1 MNHNS, CDR2 SASEGT. This chain's CDR3 is CASTRSSSYEQYF. The CDR3 coding sequence is TGTGCCAGCACCCGGAGCAGCTCCTACGAGCAGTACTTC.

Concerning this clonotype itself: The junction departs from germline at one end; a sequencing error may be responsible. The gene calls are TRBV6-5 and TRBJ1-1; D unresolved. Germline assignment: CDR1 MNHEY and CDR2 SVGAGI. This CDR3 is 15 amino acids long. The CDR3 sequence: CASSYRGLGNTGAFF. DNA of the CDR3: TGTGCCAGCAGTTACCGGGGTTTGGGGAACACTGGAGCTTTCTTT.

The chain is built from TRBV28 and TRBJ2-5; D is perhaps TRBD1 or TRBD2 (5 bases each). V was cut by 9 bases and J by 5 bases, with 13 bases left in between. The CDR3 sequence is 12 residues long. The V gene's germline CDR1 is MDHEN and CDR2 SYDVKM. Written as DNA, the CDR3 is TGTGCCAGTACCGGGGCAAAGGAGACCCAGTACTTC. Its protein is CASTGAKETQYF. The variable domain in full, with the rest retrieved from reference TRBV28 and TRBJ2-5, is DVKVTQSSRYLVKRTGEKVFLECVQDMDHENMFWYRQDPGLGLRLIYFSYDVKMKEKGDIPEGYSVSREKKERFSLILESASTNQTSMYLCASTGAKETQYFGPGTRLLVL.

DNA for the CDR3: TGTGCCAGCACTCGCGGTGCTGGAAACACCATATATTTT. Its protein is CASTRGAGNTIYF. The genes are TRBV12-3 or TRBV12-4 and TRBJ1-3; D is uncertain. Deletions cut 7 bases from V and 2 bases from J, with 9 bases between. The CDR3 contains 13 residues.

The chain has TRBV11-2 and TRBJ1-2, with D uncertain. Looked up from germline, CDR1 is SGHAT and CDR2 is FQNNGV. The germline V and J ends were trimmed by 0 bases and 0 bases, with 11 bases remaining between them. This CDR3 comprises 16 residues. CDR3 residues: CASSLDGRISNYGYTF. The CDR3 bases are TGTGCCAGCAGCTTAGATGGTAGGATCTCTAACTATGGCTACACCTTC.

This clonotype was found a few times. The chain uses TRBV7-9 and TRBJ1-1; D is undetermined. The length of the CDR3 is 12 residues. CDR1 is SEHNR and CDR2 is FQNEAQ in the germline V gene (reference sequence). Deletions cut 1 base from V and 5 bases from J, with 5 bases between. DNA of the CDR3: TGTGCCAGCAGCTTAGGGTGGACTGAAGCTTTCTTT. Its translation: CASSLGWTEAFF. Drawing the rest from reference TRBV7-9 and TRBJ1-1, the complete variable domain is DTGVSQNPRHKITKRGQNVTFRCDPISEHNRLYWYRQTLGQGPEFLTYFQNEAQLEKSRLLSDRFSAERPKGSFSTLEIQRTEQGDSAMYLCASSLGWTEAFFGQGTRLTVV.

The rearrangement links TRBV29-1 to TRBJ1-1; TRBD1 is a possible D gene (5 bases). The CDR3 is 12 residues long. Germline V gives CDR1 SQVTM, CDR2 ANQGSEA. Trimming stripped 0 bases from V and 6 bases from J, with 8 bases between. CDR3 in DNA: TGCAGCGTTGAAGAACAGGTAGCTGAAGCTTTCTTT. Its translation: CSVEEQVAEAFF.

The chain recombines TRBV19 with TRBJ1-5; the match to TRBD1 covers 8 bases. The CDR3 is made up of 15 amino acids. The germline gives CDR1 LNHDA, CDR2 SQIVND (reference sequence). The V and J ends lost 4 bases and 5 bases, in that order; junction bases with no gene match: 7. The CDR3 here is CASSTTGGFDQPQHF. In nucleotides, the CDR3 is TGTGCCAGTAGTACAACAGGGGGATTCGATCAGCCCCAGCATTTT.

This rearrangement joins TRBV12-3 or TRBV12-4 to TRBJ1-1; D gene uncertain. The V end lost 5 bases, the J end lost 1 base, and 20 bases lay between the germline ends. The CDR3 totals 17 residues. CDR3 protein: CASSRPRWEGPNTEAFF. CDR3 nucleotides: TGTGCCAGCAGTAGACCCCGGTGGGAGGGCCCGAACACTGAAGCTTTCTTT.

V gene TRBV6-1 combines with J gene TRBJ1-1; D gene ambiguous. Germline CDR1 reads MNHNS; CDR2 reads SASEGT. V was shortened by 6 bases and J by 5 bases, with 7 bases between the two germline ends. The CDR3 is 11 amino acids. This CDR3 reads CASRTLTEAFF. CDR3 DNA sequence: TGTGCCAGCAGGACACTAACTGAAGCTTTCTTT.

A few counts support this clonotype. The chain joins TRBV20-1 to TRBJ1-1; D may be TRBD1 (5 bases). V was trimmed by 7 bases and J by 1 base, leaving 19 bases between them. The length of the CDR3 is 15 residues. CDR1 and CDR2 (germline): DFQATT, SNEGSKA (reference sequence). Here the CDR3 DNA reads TGCAGTGTCCCCCGAAGGGGCAGAGGGAACACTGAAGCTTTCTTT. Residues: CSVPRRGRGNTEAFF.

This clonotype was observed a handful of times. J is TRBJ1-6 and V is TRBV6-4; D may be TRBD1 (6 bases). Germline V CDR1 and CDR2: MRHNA, SNTAGT. V was clipped by 2 bases and J by 5 bases, with 13 bases between them. The CDR3 extends over 16 amino acids. The CDR3 is CASSDRTGSHNSPLHF. CDR3 sequence (DNA): TGTGCCAGCAGTGACAGAACAGGGTCCCATAATTCACCCCTCCACTTT.

The rearrangement uses TRBV28 and TRBJ2-3; D is ambiguous. The CDR3 contains 14 residues. V lost 6 bases to trimming and J lost 0 bases, with 10 bases between them. From germline, CDR1 is MDHEN and CDR2 SYDVKM. The CDR3 region is CASRTTTSTDTQYF. The CDR3 region has the DNA TGTGCCAGCAGAACTACGACTAGCACAGATACGCAGTATTTT.

This chain links TRBV12-5 with TRBJ2-5; 8 nucleotides align to TRBD1. The CDR3 is 17 amino acids. Trimming took 2 bases from V and 5 from J; bases not matched to a gene: 13. Germline V CDR1 and CDR2: LGHNT, FRNRAP. CDR3 sequence (DNA): TGTGCTAGTGGTTTGAGGCCTCGGGACAGGTTCTTGGAGACCCAGTACTTC. This gives the protein CASGLRPRDRFLETQYF.

In this sample, this clonotype turned up a few times. J is TRBJ2-1 and V is TRBV20-1, with unresolved D. This CDR3 is 12 amino acids long. CDR1 and CDR2 from the germline V gene are DFQATT and SNEGSKA (reference sequence). V was trimmed by 6 bases and J by 6 bases, leaving 12 bases between them. CDR3 bases: TGCAGTGCCCCGTGGGATTCCAATGAGCAGTTCTTC. It codes for CSAPWDSNEQFF.

This clonotype showed up just a few times. The chain recombines TRBV12-3 or TRBV12-4 with TRBJ1-2; D call uncertain. Trimming left V 1 base short and J 8 bases short, with 11 bases between. The CDR3 totals 13 residues. The CDR3 sequence is CASSLGSFRGYTF. The CDR3 DNA reads TGTGCCAGCAGTTTAGGTTCCTTTCGGGGCTACACCTTC.

The chain links TRBV19 to TRBJ2-5, with a tentative D call TRBD2 (6 bases). This CDR3 contains 14 residues. Germline V CDR1 and CDR2: LNHDA, SQIVND (reference sequence). Trimming shortened V by 4 bases and J by 5 bases, and 14 bases separated the two germline ends. CDR3 bases: TGTGCCAGTAGTAATCTGGCTAGCGCTGAGACCCAGTACTTC. This gives the protein CASSNLASAETQYF.

With respect to this clonotype: An end of the junction differs from the germline gene, which may be a read error. The chain uses TRBV19 and TRBJ1-2, with 7 positions matching TRBD1. Germline CDR1 LNHDA, CDR2 SQIVND (reference sequence). This CDR3 spans 14 amino acids. In nucleotides, the CDR3 is TGTGCCAGTAGTAGAAGGGACAGAGACTATGGCTGCACCTTC. Protein product: CASSRRDRDYGCTF.